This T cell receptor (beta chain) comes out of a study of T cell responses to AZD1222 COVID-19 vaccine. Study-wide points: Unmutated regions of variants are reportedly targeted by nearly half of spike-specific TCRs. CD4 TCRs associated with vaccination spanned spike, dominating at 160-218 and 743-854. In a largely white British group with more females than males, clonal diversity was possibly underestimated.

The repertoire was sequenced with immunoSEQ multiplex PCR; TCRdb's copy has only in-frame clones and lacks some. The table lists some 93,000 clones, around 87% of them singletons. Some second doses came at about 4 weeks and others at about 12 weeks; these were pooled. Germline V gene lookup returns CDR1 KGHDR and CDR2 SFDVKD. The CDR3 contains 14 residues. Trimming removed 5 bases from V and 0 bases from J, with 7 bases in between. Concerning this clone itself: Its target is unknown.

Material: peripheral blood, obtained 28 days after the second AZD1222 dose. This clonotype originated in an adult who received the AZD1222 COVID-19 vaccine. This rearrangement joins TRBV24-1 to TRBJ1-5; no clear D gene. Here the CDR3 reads CATSGKYSNQPQHF. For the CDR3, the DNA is TGTGCCACCAGTGGCAAATATAGCAATCAGCCCCAGCATTTT.